What follows are 7 T cell receptor beta chains derived from one specimen sequenced in a study of regulatory T cells in long-lasting Graves disease. Investigators prepared the TCR beta libraries by applying iRepertoire HTBI primers and Arm-PCR of CDR3 regions. TCRdb recomputed calls from the multiplex PCR reads with MiXCR, one row per CDR3 protein. The data show some 370,000 distinct CDR3 sequences, less than 25% seen once. As to time point: persistent/refractory GD, antithyroid drugs over 5 years with positive TRAb. Construction of the TCR library relied on RNA isolated from PBMCs. This sample comprised peripheral blood mononuclear cells (PBMCs), obtained when the disease was refractory, from a patient treated with antithyroid drugs. All receptors derive from a female donor with Graves disease.

This clonotype has only a few counts. V gene TRBV11-2 combines with J gene TRBJ2-3, with TRBD1 matching 10 bases. The germline V gene has CDR1 SGHAT and CDR2 FQNNGV. CDR3 length: 16 amino acids. J lost 1 base, V lost 5 bases, and 6 bases had no gene match. The CDR3 bases are TGTGCCAGCAGCGGTTCCGGGACAGGGGGCACAGATACGCAGTATTTT. Its protein is CASSGSGTGGTDTQYF.

This clonotype was detected ten times or more. The rearrangement uses TRBV6-5 and TRBJ2-6, with D perhaps TRBD1 (5 bases). The CDR3 has 15 residues. From germline, CDR1 is MNHEY and CDR2 SVGAGI. V lost 1 base and J 5 bases, leaving 9 bases between the germline ends. The CDR3 protein is CASSYWGQRANVLTF. As DNA, the CDR3 is TGTGCCAGCAGTTACTGGGGCCAAAGGGCCAACGTCCTGACTTTC.

This clonotype was recorded many times. The rearrangement joins TRBV19 to TRBJ2-7, with a tentative D call TRBD1 (7 bases). The V end lost 9 bases, the J end lost 4 bases, and 19 bases lay between the germline ends. The CDR3 covers 14 residues. Germline CDR1 and CDR2: LNHDA and SQIVND (reference sequence). CDR3 sequence (DNA): TGTGCCAGCAATAGAGGAGGGGGCGCGTACGAGCAGTACTTC. Its protein is CASNRGGGAYEQYF.

Concerning this clonotype: Sequence at one end of the junction differs from germline and may be a read error. The V and J genes are TRBV7-3 and TRBJ2-7; TRBD2 matches 10 bases. The CDR3 totals 16 residues. CDR1 SGHTA and CDR2 FQGTGA come from the germline V gene. The CDR3 loop is CASSVSGREGSYERYF. The DNA for the CDR3 is TGTGCCAGCAGCGTAAGCGGGAGGGAAGGCTCCTACGAGCGGTACTTC.

This clonotype came up many times. V is TRBV5-6 and J is TRBJ2-5; 7 positions agree with TRBD2. With 4 bases clipped from V and 5 bases from J, the junction kept 11 bases outside the gene matches. In germline, CDR1 is SGHDT, CDR2 YYEEEE. The CDR3 is 15 residues long. The CDR3: CASSPRRLGGETQYF. The CDR3 DNA follows: TGTGCCAGCAGCCCGCGAAGGTTGGGAGGGGAGACCCAGTACTTC.

The chain is built from TRBV28 and TRBJ2-7; D is tentatively TRBD1 or TRBD2 (5 bases each). Germline CDR1 reads MDHEN; CDR2 reads SYDVKM. This CDR3 has 13 residues. V gave up 6 bases and J gave up 4 bases, with 13 bases separating them. The CDR3 protein is CASSRDHLYEQYF. In DNA form, the CDR3 reads TGTGCCAGCAGCCGGGACCATTTGTACGAGCAGTACTTC.

This clonotype was seen many times. The chain is built from TRBV5-1 and TRBJ2-7, with D perhaps being TRBD1 or TRBD2 (5 bases each). Germline V CDR1 and CDR2: SGHRS, YFSETQ. V dropped 0 bases and J dropped 0 bases, with 10 bases sitting between them. The CDR3 is 15 residues long. The CDR3: CASSLGMGTSYEQYF. CDR3 bases: TGCGCCAGCAGCTTGGGAATGGGGACCTCCTACGAGCAGTACTTC. Looking up the rest from reference TRBV5-1 and TRBJ2-7 gives the full variable domain: KAGVTQTPRYLIKTRGQQVTLSCSPISGHRSVSWYQQTPGQGLQFLFEYFSETQRNKGNFPGRFSGRQFSNSRSEMNVSTLELGDSALYLCASSLGMGTSYEQYFGPGTRLTVT.